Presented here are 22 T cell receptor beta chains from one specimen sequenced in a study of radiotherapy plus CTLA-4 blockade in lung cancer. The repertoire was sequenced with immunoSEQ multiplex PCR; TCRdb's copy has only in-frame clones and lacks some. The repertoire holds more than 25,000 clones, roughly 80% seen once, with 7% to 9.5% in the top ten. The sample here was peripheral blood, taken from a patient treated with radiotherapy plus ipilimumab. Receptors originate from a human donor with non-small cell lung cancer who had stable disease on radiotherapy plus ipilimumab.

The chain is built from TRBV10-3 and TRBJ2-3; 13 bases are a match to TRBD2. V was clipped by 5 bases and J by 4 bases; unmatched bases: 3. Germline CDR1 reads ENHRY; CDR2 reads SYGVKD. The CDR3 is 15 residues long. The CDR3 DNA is TGTGCCATCAGTTGGGGGACTAGCGGGGCAGATACGCAGTATTTT. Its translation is CAISWGTSGADTQYF.

Here the CDR3 reads CASSETDSISDTQYF. CDR3 in DNA: TGTGCCAGCAGTGAGACGGACAGTATCTCAGATACGCAGTATTTT. V usage is TRBV6-1 and J usage is TRBJ2-3, with D perhaps matching TRBD1 (6 bases). Germline CDR1 reads MNHNS; CDR2 reads SASEGT. Trimming shortened V by 3 bases and J by 4 bases, and 14 bases separated the two germline ends. There are 15 residues in the CDR3.

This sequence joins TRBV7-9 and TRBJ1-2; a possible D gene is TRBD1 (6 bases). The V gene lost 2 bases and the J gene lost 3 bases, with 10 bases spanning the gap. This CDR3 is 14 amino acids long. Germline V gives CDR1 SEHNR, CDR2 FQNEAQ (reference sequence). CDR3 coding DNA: TGTGCCAGCAGCTTAAGGTGGACAGACTATGGCTACACCTTC. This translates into CASSLRWTDYGYTF.

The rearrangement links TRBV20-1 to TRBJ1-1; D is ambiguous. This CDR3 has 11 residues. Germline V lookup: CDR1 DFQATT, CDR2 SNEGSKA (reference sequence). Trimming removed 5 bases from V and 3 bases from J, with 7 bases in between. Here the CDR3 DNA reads TGCAGTGCTGACGGGCACACTGAAGCTTTCTTT. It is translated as CSADGHTEAFF.

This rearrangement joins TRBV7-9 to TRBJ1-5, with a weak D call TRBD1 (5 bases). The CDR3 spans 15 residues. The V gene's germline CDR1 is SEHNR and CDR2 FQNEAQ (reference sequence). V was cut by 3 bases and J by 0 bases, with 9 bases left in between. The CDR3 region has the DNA TGTGCCAGCAGCTTCGGACAAAATAGCAATCAGCCCCAGCATTTT. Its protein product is CASSFGQNSNQPQHF.

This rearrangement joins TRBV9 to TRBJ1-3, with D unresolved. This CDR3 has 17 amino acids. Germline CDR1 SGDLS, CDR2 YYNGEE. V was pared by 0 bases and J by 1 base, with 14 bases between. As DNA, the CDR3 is TGTGCCAGCAGCGTAGAAGCAGGCTTCTCTTCTGGAAACACCATATATTTT. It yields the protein CASSVEAGFSSGNTIYF.

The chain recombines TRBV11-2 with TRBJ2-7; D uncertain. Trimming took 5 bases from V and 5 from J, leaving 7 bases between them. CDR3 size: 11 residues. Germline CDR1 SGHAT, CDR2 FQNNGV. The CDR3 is CASSPADEQYF. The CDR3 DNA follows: TGTGCCAGCAGCCCGGCAGACGAGCAGTACTTC.

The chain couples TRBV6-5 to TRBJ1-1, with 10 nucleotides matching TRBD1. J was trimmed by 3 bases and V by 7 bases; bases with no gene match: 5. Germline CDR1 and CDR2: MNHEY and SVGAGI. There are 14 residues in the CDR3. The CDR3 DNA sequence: TGTGCCAGCACCCACGGACAGGGGGACACTGAAGCTTTCTTT. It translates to CASTHGQGDTEAFF.

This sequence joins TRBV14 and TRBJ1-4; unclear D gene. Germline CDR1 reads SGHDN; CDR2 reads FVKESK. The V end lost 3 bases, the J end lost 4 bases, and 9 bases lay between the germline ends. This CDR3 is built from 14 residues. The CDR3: CASSHQQFNEKLFF. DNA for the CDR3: TGTGCCAGCAGCCATCAACAGTTTAATGAAAAACTGTTTTTT.

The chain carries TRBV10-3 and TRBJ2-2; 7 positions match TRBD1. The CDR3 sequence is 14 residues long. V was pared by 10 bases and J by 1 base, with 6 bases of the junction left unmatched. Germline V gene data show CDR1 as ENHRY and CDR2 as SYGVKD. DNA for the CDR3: TGTGCCACCACGGGACAGCTGAACACCGGGGAGCTGTTTTTT. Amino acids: CATTGQLNTGELFF.

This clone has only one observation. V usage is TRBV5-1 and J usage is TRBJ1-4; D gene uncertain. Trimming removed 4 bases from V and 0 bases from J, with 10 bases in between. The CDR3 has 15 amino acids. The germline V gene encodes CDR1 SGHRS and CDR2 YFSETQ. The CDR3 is CASSGDVATNEKLFF. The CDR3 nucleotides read TGCGCCAGCAGCGGGGATGTTGCAACTAATGAAAAACTGTTTTTT.

CDR3 region: CASSEPDRGGEQFF. As DNA, the CDR3 is TGTGCCAGCAGTGAACCCGACAGGGGCGGTGAGCAGTTCTTC. V usage is TRBV25-1 and J usage is TRBJ2-1, with 8 bases that match TRBD1. Looked up from germline, CDR1 is MGHDK and CDR2 is SYGVNS. The length of the CDR3 is 14 residues. The junction had 6 bases not matched to a gene; V was cut back by 2 bases and J by 9 bases. The full variable domain, completed using reference TRBV25-1 and TRBJ2-1, is EADIYQTPRYLVIGTGKKITLECSQTMGHDKMYWYQQDPGMELHLIHYSYGVNSTEKGDLSSESTVSRIRTEHFPLTLESARPSHTSQYLCASSEPDRGGEQFFGPGTRLTVL.

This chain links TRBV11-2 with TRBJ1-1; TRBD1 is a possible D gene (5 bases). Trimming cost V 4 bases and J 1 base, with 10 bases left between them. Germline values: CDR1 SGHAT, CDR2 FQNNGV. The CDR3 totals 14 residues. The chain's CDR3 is CASSSLTANTEAFF. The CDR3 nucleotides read TGTGCCAGCAGCTCTCTGACAGCGAACACTGAAGCTTTCTTT.

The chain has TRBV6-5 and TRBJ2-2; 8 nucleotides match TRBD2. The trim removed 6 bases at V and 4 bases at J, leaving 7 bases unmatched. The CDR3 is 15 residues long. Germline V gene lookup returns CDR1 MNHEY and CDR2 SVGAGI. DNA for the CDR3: TGTGCCAGCAGAACACCGGGGGGGCGCACCGGGGAGCTGTTTTTT. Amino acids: CASRTPGGRTGELFF.

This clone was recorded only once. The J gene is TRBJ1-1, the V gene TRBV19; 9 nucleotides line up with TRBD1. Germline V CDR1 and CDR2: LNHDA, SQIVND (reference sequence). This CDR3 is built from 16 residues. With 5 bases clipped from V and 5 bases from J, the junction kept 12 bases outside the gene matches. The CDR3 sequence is CASSAGTGYQETEAFF. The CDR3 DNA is TGTGCCAGTAGTGCAGGGACAGGGTATCAGGAAACTGAAGCTTTCTTT.

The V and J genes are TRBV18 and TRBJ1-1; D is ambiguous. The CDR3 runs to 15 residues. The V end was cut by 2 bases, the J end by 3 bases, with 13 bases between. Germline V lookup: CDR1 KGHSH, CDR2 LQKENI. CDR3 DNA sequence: TGTGCCAGCTCACCAACGTCCCGGACGGACACTGAAGCTTTCTTT. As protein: CASSPTSRTDTEAFF.

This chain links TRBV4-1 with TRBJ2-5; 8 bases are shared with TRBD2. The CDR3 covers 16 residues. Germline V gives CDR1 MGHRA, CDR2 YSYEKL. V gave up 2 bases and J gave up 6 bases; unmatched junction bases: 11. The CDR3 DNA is TGCGCCAGCAGCCAATCTCGGCTAGCGGGTACGAAGACCCAGTACTTC. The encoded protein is CASSQSRLAGTKTQYF.

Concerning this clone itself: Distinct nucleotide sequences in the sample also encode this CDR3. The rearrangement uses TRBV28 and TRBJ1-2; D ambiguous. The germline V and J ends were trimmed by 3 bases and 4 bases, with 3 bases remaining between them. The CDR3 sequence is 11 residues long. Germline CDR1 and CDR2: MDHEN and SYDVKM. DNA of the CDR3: TGTGCCAGCAGTTTGAGCTATGGCTACACCTTC. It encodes CASSLSYGYTF.

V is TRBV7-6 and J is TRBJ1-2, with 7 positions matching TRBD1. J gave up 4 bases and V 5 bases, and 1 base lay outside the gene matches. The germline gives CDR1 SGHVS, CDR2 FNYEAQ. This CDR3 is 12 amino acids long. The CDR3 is CASSRDSYGYTF. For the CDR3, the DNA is TGTGCCAGCAGCCGGGACAGCTATGGCTACACCTTC. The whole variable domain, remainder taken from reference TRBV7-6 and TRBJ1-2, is GAGVSQSPRYKVTKRGQDVALRCDPISGHVSLYWYRQALGQGPEFLTYFNYEAQQDKSGLPNDRFSAERPEGSISTLTIQRTEQRDSAMYRCASSRDSYGYTFGSGTRLTVV.

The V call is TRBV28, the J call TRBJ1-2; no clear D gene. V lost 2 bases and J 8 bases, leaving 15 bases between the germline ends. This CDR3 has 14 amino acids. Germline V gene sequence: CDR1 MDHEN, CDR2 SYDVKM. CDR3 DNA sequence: TGTGCCAGCAGTTTAAGCTCTCATGATGCGGGCTACACCTTC. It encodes CASSLSSHDAGYTF.

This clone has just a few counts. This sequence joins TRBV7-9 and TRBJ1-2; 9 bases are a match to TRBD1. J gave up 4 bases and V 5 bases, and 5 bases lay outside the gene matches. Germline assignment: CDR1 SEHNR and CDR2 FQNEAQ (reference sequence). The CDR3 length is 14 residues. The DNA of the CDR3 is TGTGCCAGCAGCGCGGGACAGGGAATCTATGGCTACACCTTC. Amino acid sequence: CASSAGQGIYGYTF.

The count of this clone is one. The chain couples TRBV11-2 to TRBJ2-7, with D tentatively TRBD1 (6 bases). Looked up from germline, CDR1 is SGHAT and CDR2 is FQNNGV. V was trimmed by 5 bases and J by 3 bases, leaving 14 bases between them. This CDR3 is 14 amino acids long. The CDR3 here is CASSLLVGGYEQYF. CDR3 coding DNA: TGTGCCAGCAGCCTGTTAGTAGGGGGCTACGAGCAGTACTTC. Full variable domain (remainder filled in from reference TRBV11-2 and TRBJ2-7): EAGVAQSPRYKIIEKRQSVAFWCNPISGHATLYWYQQILGQGPKLLIQFQNNGVVDDSQLPKDRFSAERLKGVDSTLKIQPAKLEDSAVYLCASSLLVGGYEQYFGPGTRLTVT.